The 20 T cell receptor beta chains in this list originate from one sample, sequenced in a study of T cell responses to AZD1222 COVID-19 vaccine. The method was immunoSEQ multiplex PCR; TCRdb's version includes in-frame clones alone and lacks a portion of them. The data show 90,000 to 110,000 clones, 88% seen once. The material sequenced was peripheral blood, taken on day 0 of AZD1222 vaccination. The receptors come from an adult in good health.

The chain links TRBV5-1 to TRBJ1-6; 10 bases are a match to TRBD1. V shed 1 base and J 6 bases; nucleotides not matched to a gene: 1. CDR1 and CDR2 from the germline V gene are SGHRS and YFSETQ. The CDR3 runs 15 residues. CDR3 bases: TGCGCCAGCAGCTTGAGGACAGGGGGTAATTCACCCCTCCACTTT. This sequence encodes CASSLRTGGNSPLHF.

The rearrangement links TRBV5-4 to TRBJ2-1; D gene uncertain. V was clipped by 4 bases and J by 2 bases, with 4 bases between them. Germline assignment: CDR1 SGHNT and CDR2 YYREEE (reference sequence). This CDR3 has 12 amino acids. The CDR3 DNA reads TGTGCCAGCAGCCATACCTACAATGAGCAGTTCTTC. Its translation is CASSHTYNEQFF.

This chain uses TRBV11-3 with TRBJ1-4; TRBD1 matches 10 bases. The germline V gene has CDR1 SGHNT and CDR2 YENEEA. The CDR3 has 15 amino acids. Unmatched junction bases numbered 6, after V lost 4 bases and J lost 7 bases. The CDR3 region is CASSSRTGGSEKLFF. CDR3 bases: TGTGCCAGCAGCTCTCGGACAGGGGGGAGTGAAAAACTGTTTTTT.

This clone has a single count. The chain couples TRBV5-5 to TRBJ1-2; tentatively, D is TRBD1 (6 bases). The CDR3 extends over 14 amino acids. Germline CDR1 is SGHKS and CDR2 is YYEKEE (reference sequence). Deletions cut 4 bases from V and 5 bases from J, with 15 bases between. CDR3 sequence: CASSLGSGVYGYTF. The DNA of the CDR3 is TGTGCCAGCAGCCTGGGATCAGGGGTGTATGGCTACACCTTC.

The rearrangement links TRBV5-6 to TRBJ2-1; D uncertain. The CDR3 runs to 15 residues. CDR1 is SGHDT, CDR2 YYEEEE, per germline. V gave up 5 bases and J gave up 4 bases, with 16 bases separating them. The CDR3 DNA reads TGTGCCAGCAGACCGTCGGGTGTACCGTACAATGAGCAGTTCTTC. Protein: CASRPSGVPYNEQFF.

The V gene is TRBV6-5, the J gene TRBJ2-5; TRBD2 aligns across 11 bases. The CDR3 is 15 residues long. J gave up 0 bases and V 8 bases, and 5 bases lay outside the gene matches. CDR1 MNHEY and CDR2 SVGAGI come from the germline V gene. Written as DNA, the CDR3 is TGTGCCAGCGCTAGCGGGGGGACGTACCAAGAGACCCAGTACTTC. Amino acids: CASASGGTYQETQYF.

This sequence joins TRBV6-4 and TRBJ2-3, with TRBD2 matching over 10 bases. V shed 6 bases, J shed 1 base, and the junction held 1 base outside the gene matches. Germline-derived CDR1 and CDR2 are MRHNA and SNTAGT. The CDR3 length is 14 residues. CDR3 nucleotides: TGTGCCAGCAGCCTAGCGGGGGGCACAGATACGCAGTATTTT. It encodes CASSLAGGTDTQYF.

This clone was detected once. V gene TRBV5-4 combines with J gene TRBJ2-5; the D gene is possibly TRBD2 (7 bases). The germline V gene encodes CDR1 SGHNT and CDR2 YYREEE (reference sequence). The V and J ends lost 10 bases and 4 bases respectively, with 14 bases between them. CDR3 size: 12 residues. The CDR3 DNA reads TGTGCCGAGGGGGGGTTCGGAGAGACCCAGTACTTC. Translating it yields CAEGGFGETQYF.

CDR3 coding DNA: TGTGCCAGCAGCTTCAGGGGGCCCACTCAGCCCCAGCATTTT. Its protein is CASSFRGPTQPQHF. The chain combines TRBV6-5 with TRBJ1-5; 8 bases align to TRBD1. Germline CDR1 reads MNHEY; CDR2 reads SVGAGI. V dropped 6 bases and J dropped 6; count of bases not matched to a gene: 7. This CDR3 region has 14 residues.

The chain joins TRBV6-2 or TRBV6-3 to TRBJ2-7; 10 bases agree with TRBD1. V gave up 5 bases and J gave up 3 bases; unmatched junction bases: 4. The CDR3 consists of 14 residues. CDR1 and CDR2 from the germline V gene are MNHEY and SVGEGT. Written as DNA, the CDR3 is TGTGCCAGCAGTCCGACAGGGGGCATCTACGAGCAGTACTTC. It encodes CASSPTGGIYEQYF.

This clone was observed a single time. The CDR3 here is CASSILAGGPSNEQFF. CDR3 DNA: TGTGCCAGTAGTATCCTAGCGGGAGGGCCAAGCAATGAGCAGTTCTTC. J is TRBJ2-1 and V is TRBV19; TRBD2 aligns across 12 bases. This CDR3 comprises 16 residues. Germline values: CDR1 LNHDA, CDR2 SQIVND (reference sequence). V shed 3 bases and J 6 bases; nucleotides not matched to a gene: 6.

The chain couples TRBV14 to TRBJ1-1; TRBD1 aligns across 9 bases. CDR1 and CDR2 from the germline V gene are SGHDN and FVKESK. The CDR3 runs to 16 residues. V gave up 1 base and J gave up 6 bases; unmatched junction bases: 9. The CDR3 loop is CASSQGGTGRGAEAFF. In nucleotides, the CDR3 is TGTGCCAGCAGCCAAGGTGGGACAGGGAGGGGAGCTGAAGCTTTCTTT.

The chain is built from TRBV2 and TRBJ2-7; D is unclear. CDR3 length equals 14 residues. Trimming shortened V by 4 bases and J by 5 bases, and 15 bases separated the two germline ends. The germline V gene has CDR1 SNHLY and CDR2 FYNNEI. DNA for the CDR3: TGTGCCAGCAGTGTAGGGTCACCTCTGGACGAGCAGTACGTC. It is translated as CASSVGSPLDEQYV.

This clone appeared a single time. The chain has TRBV18 and TRBJ1-2; D is unresolved. Germline CDR1 and CDR2: KGHSH and LQKENI. The CDR3 is 14 amino acids. V was clipped by 5 bases and J by 3 bases, with 13 bases between them. DNA for the CDR3: TGTGCCAGCTCAAAAACGGCGGATTACTATGGCTACACCTTC. It codes for CASSKTADYYGYTF.

The V call is TRBV19, the J call TRBJ1-5; a weak D match, TRBD1 (6 bases). The V gene lost 5 bases and the J gene lost 1 base, with 15 bases spanning the gap. Germline CDR1 LNHDA, CDR2 SQIVND (reference sequence). This CDR3 region has 16 residues. CDR3: CASSRDNVGSNQPQHF. For the CDR3, the DNA is TGTGCCAGTAGTCGGGACAATGTGGGAAGCAATCAGCCCCAGCATTTT.

V usage is TRBV7-2 and J usage is TRBJ2-7; TRBD1 matches at 11 bases. The CDR3 runs to 13 residues. Per germline, CDR1 SGHTA and CDR2 FQGNSA. J was trimmed by 9 bases and V by 2 bases; bases with no gene match: 3. CDR3 in DNA: TGTGCCAGCAGCTTAAGGGACAGGGGGGGGCAGTACTTC. Residues: CASSLRDRGGQYF. The whole variable domain, remainder taken from reference TRBV7-2 and TRBJ2-7, is GAGVSQSPSNKVTEKGKDVELRCDPISGHTALYWYRQSLGQGLEFLIYFQGNSAPDKSGLPSDRFSAERTGGSVSTLTIQRTQQEDSAVYLCASSLRDRGGQYFGPGTRLTVT.

This clone occurred once. In DNA, the CDR3 is TGCGCCAGCAGCCAAGAAGGTTGGGGGGTCCAGTCCTCTAACTATGGCTACACCTTC. This encodes CASSQEGWGVQSSNYGYTF. V is TRBV4-1 and J is TRBJ1-2, with D maybe TRBD1 (5 bases). The V gene lost 0 bases and the J gene lost 0 bases, with 20 bases spanning the gap. The CDR3 loop spans 19 amino acids. Germline V gene sequence: CDR1 MGHRA, CDR2 YSYEKL.

On this clone: The junction differs from germline at one of its ends, possibly a read error. This chain links TRBV7-3 with TRBJ1-5; D is unresolved. The CDR3 extends over 15 amino acids. CDR1 SGHTA and CDR2 FQGTGA come from the germline V gene. The CDR3 loop reads CASSLNGGSDQPQHF. DNA for the CDR3: TGTGCCAGCAGCTTAAACGGCGGTAGCGATCAGCCCCAGCATTTT. The whole variable domain, remainder taken from reference TRBV7-3 and TRBJ1-5, is GAGVSQTPSNKVTEKGKYVELRCDPISGHTALYWYRQSLGQGPEFLIYFQGTGAADDSGLPNDRFFAVRPEGSVSTLKIQRTERGDSAVYLCASSLNGGSDQPQHFGDGTRLSIL.

V usage is TRBV12-3 or TRBV12-4 and J usage is TRBJ1-4, with D tentatively TRBD1 (6 bases). CDR3 length: 13 residues. The germline V and J ends were trimmed by 6 bases and 8 bases, with 13 bases remaining between them. CDR3 DNA: TGTGCCAGCAGCCCGGGGGCATTGGAAAAACTGTTTTTT. Its protein is CASSPGALEKLFF.

The V gene is TRBV5-4, the J gene TRBJ2-7, with D perhaps matching TRBD1 (5 bases). Per germline, CDR1 SGHNT and CDR2 YYREEE (reference sequence). The CDR3 runs to 13 residues. Trimming stripped 6 bases from V and 5 bases from J, with 15 bases between. The CDR3 loop reads CASTPAGFNEQYF. The CDR3 DNA reads as TGTGCCAGCACCCCCGCAGGGTTTAACGAGCAGTACTTC.